The 2 T cell receptor beta chains below were found in one sample sequenced in a study of tumor-infiltrating lymphocytes in primary liver carcinoma. The study extracted blood RNA from unsorted whole blood and also extracted germline DNA. TCR beta cDNA was prepared out of about 510 ng total RNA by means of a constant-region primer. Slightly modified ARM-PCR served as the procedure for the TCR beta libraries. These libraries came from three rounds of nested multiplex PCR. A C-beta reverse primer and TRBV1-TRBV30 forward primers served in each of the first two PCR rounds, at approximately 10 cycles apiece. Each CDR3 protein gets one entry after TCRdb re-called the multiplex PCR reads with MiXCR. The sample lists about 310,000 distinct CDR3 sequences; 55% to 65% were seen once. The sequencing sample was made of peripheral blood. These receptors were obtained from a man between 40 and 49 years old with primary liver carcinoma and hepatitis B virus infection.

Note on this clonotype: This could be a read error, since a much larger clone is one nucleotide away. The V call is TRBV6-5, the J call TRBJ2-7; D is unresolved. The V and J ends lost 5 bases and 6 bases respectively, with 11 bases between them. This CDR3 spans 12 amino acids. The germline V gene has CDR1 MNHEY and CDR2 SVGAGI. Written as DNA, the CDR3 is TGTGCCAGCAGTCCTTCTGTGGGCGAGCAGTACTTC. Its translation: CASSPSVGEQYF.

The V gene is TRBV11-3, the J gene TRBJ2-1; weak D call: TRBD1 (5 bases). This CDR3 region has 15 residues. The V gene lost 5 bases and the J gene lost 7 bases, with 18 bases spanning the gap. Germline assignment: CDR1 SGHNT and CDR2 YENEEA. CDR3 in DNA: TGTGCCAGCAGCGTGGGGCAGGGAAGCTTTAATGAGCAGTTCTTC. Translating it yields CASSVGQGSFNEQFF.